This T cell receptor beta chain appears in the sequencing data of a study of blood T cell repertoires in COVID-19. Study summary: Both acute and convalescent COVID-19 samples were obtained from the United States, Italy and Spain.

CDR3 size: 17 residues. CDR1 and CDR2 from the germline V gene are LGHDT and YNNKEL (reference sequence). V lost 0 bases and J lost 6; bases outside the gene matches: 7. Original data processing: By means of reference gene primer amplification, nucleated cell counts were estimated. The data were produced by immunoSEQ multiplex PCR, yet TCRdb's version contains in-frame clones alone and is incomplete. That table furnishes V, J and clone size, whereas the DNA furnished D and trimming. This sample has 150,000 to 250,000 clones, with roughly 79% found just once. The clonotype was recovered from a human donor with acute or convalescent COVID-19. The donor label of this sample is uncertain. The sample consisted of peripheral blood. V is TRBV3-1 (or the pseudogene TRBV3-2) and J is TRBJ2-1, with TRBD2 matching 11 bases. CDR3 in amino acids: CASSQDTGTSGVNEQFF. The CDR3 DNA reads TGTGCCAGCAGCCAAGATACCGGGACTAGCGGAGTCAATGAGCAGTTCTTC.